Presented here are 26 T cell receptor beta chains from one specimen sequenced in a study of blood T cell repertoires in COVID-19. The method was immunoSEQ multiplex PCR; TCRdb's version includes in-frame clones alone and lacks a portion of them. The sample includes roughly 200,000 clones, around 90% seen only once; the top ten take roughly 2.8%. Sequenced input: PBMCs or T cells enriched from blood (not recorded which). All receptors derive from a woman in her twenties or thirties who had recovered from COVID-19.

The CDR3 region is CASSSRGQGTGLQETQYF. The CDR3 DNA sequence: TGCGCCAGCAGCTCGAGAGGACAGGGGACGGGTTTGCAAGAGACCCAGTACTTC. The genes are TRBV5-1 and TRBJ2-5; 9 positions match TRBD1. The CDR3 is 18 residues long. V trimming: 3 bases; J trimming: 2 bases; junction bases outside the gene matches: 14. CDR1 is SGHRS and CDR2 is YFSETQ in the germline V gene. Complete variable domain (other parts from reference TRBV5-1 and TRBJ2-5): KAGVTQTPRYLIKTRGQQVTLSCSPISGHRSVSWYQQTPGQGLQFLFEYFSETQRNKGNFPGRFSGRQFSNSRSEMNVSTLELGDSALYLCASSSRGQGTGLQETQYFGPGTRLLVL.

This rearrangement joins TRBV6-2 or TRBV6-3 to TRBJ2-5; TRBD1 matches at 7 bases. Germline loops: CDR1 MNHEY, CDR2 SVGEGT. The CDR3 extends over 17 amino acids. The V segment lost 2 bases and the J segment 2 bases; nucleotides outside the gene matches: 11. As DNA, the CDR3 is TGTGCCAGCAGTTACCCCGCGGCAGGGGGATCTCAAGAGACCCAGTACTTC. Translating it yields CASSYPAAGGSQETQYF.

This clone was seen only once. The chain has TRBV6-5 and TRBJ1-4; D gene unclear. From germline, CDR1 is MNHEY and CDR2 SVGAGI. The V and J ends lost 1 base and 3 bases respectively, with 9 bases between them. The CDR3 spans 15 residues. The CDR3 region is CASSYFVGPNEKLFF. CDR3 coding DNA: TGTGCCAGCAGTTACTTTGTGGGCCCTAATGAAAAACTGTTTTTT.

This chain links TRBV3-1 (or the pseudogene TRBV3-2) with TRBJ1-4, with 9 positions matching TRBD1. The CDR3 length is 16 residues. Trimming at V came to 3 bases and at J to 8 bases, leaving 10 bases not matched to a gene. In germline, CDR1 is LGHDT, CDR2 YNNKEL (reference sequence). The CDR3: CASSHPETGGHEKLFF. In DNA, the CDR3 is TGTGCCAGCAGCCATCCCGAAACAGGGGGCCACGAAAAACTGTTTTTT.

V usage is TRBV9 and J usage is TRBJ1-6, with D possibly matching TRBD1 (5 bases). Germline CDR1 and CDR2: SGDLS and YYNGEE. This CDR3 has 16 residues. V was pared by 0 bases and J by 10 bases, with 17 bases between. CDR3 bases: TGTGCCAGCAGCGTAGGAGGGGAGGTCCGTAGGTCACCCCTCCACTTT. Translation gives CASSVGGEVRRSPLHF.

The chain carries TRBV7-2 and TRBJ1-2; maybe TRBD1 (5 bases). This CDR3 contains 17 residues. From germline, CDR1 is SGHTA and CDR2 FQGNSA. Trimming took 0 bases from V and 0 from J, leaving 14 bases between them. The chain's CDR3 is CASSLAGDPQANYGYTF. In DNA, the CDR3 is TGTGCCAGCAGCTTAGCCGGAGACCCACAGGCTAACTATGGCTACACCTTC.

The chain has TRBV5-6 and TRBJ1-1, with D tentatively TRBD1 (5 bases). Germline V lookup: CDR1 SGHDT, CDR2 YYEEEE. This CDR3 comprises 12 residues. With 3 bases removed from V and 9 bases from J, the gap between germline ends came to 12 bases. The CDR3 DNA reads as TGTGCCAGCAGCTGGAGGGGCGGAAAAGCTTTCTTT. Residues: CASSWRGGKAFF. The full variable domain, with the rest looked up from reference TRBV5-6 and TRBJ1-1, is DAGVTQSPTHLIKTRGQQVTLRCSPKSGHDTVSWYQQALGQGPQFIFQYYEEEERQRGNFPDRFSGHQFPNYSSELNVNALLLGDSALYLCASSWRGGKAFFGQGTRLTVV.

The chain recombines TRBV6-6 with TRBJ1-2; D not resolved. Germline V gives CDR1 MNHNY, CDR2 SVGAGI (reference sequence). The length of the CDR3 is 14 residues. V lost 2 bases and J lost 3, with 10 bases in between. The CDR3 DNA reads TGTGCCAGCAGTTACCGGGTGTGGGACTATGGCTACACCTTC. Encoded protein: CASSYRVWDYGYTF.

This clone was observed at least ten times. This chain connects TRBV6-4 to TRBJ1-3; no firm D call. V gave up 7 bases and J gave up 4 bases, with 14 bases separating them. This CDR3 contains 14 residues. The germline CDR1 and CDR2 sequences are MRHNA and SNTAGT. The CDR3 nucleotides are TGTGCCAGCACTCCCCAGGCAGGCGGAAACACCATATATTTT. Its translation is CASTPQAGGNTIYF.

This clone was detected only once. V gene TRBV15 combines with J gene TRBJ1-2; weak D call: TRBD1 (6 bases). CDR1 LNHNV and CDR2 YYDKDF come from the germline V gene (reference sequence). V shed 2 bases and J shed 4 bases, with 11 bases lying between them. The CDR3 sequence is 14 residues long. The CDR3 sequence is CATSRPTGTYGYTF. The CDR3 DNA follows: TGTGCCACCAGCAGACCAACAGGGACCTATGGCTACACCTTC. Looking up the rest from reference TRBV15 and TRBJ1-2 gives the full variable domain: DAMVIQNPRYQVTQFGKPVTLSCSQTLNHNVMYWYQQKSSQAPKLLFHYYDKDFNNEADTPDNFQSRRPNTSFCFLDIRSPGLGDTAMYLCATSRPTGTYGYTFGSGTRLTVV.

This sequence joins TRBV7-9 and TRBJ1-2, with D maybe TRBD1 (6 bases). The CDR3 runs 13 residues. Germline V gives CDR1 SEHNR, CDR2 FQNEAQ (reference sequence). Trimming pared 5 bases from V and 8 bases from J, leaving 15 bases between. CDR3: CASSVDSHRGYTF. The CDR3 nucleotides are TGTGCCAGCAGCGTGGACAGCCATCGGGGCTACACCTTC.

The rearrangement uses TRBV14 and TRBJ1-4; D perhaps matches TRBD1 (5 bases). Germline-derived CDR1 and CDR2 are SGHDN and FVKESK. CDR3 length: 14 residues. The V and J ends lost 3 bases and 2 bases respectively, with 7 bases between them. This CDR3 reads CASSQGHTNEKLFF. The CDR3 DNA follows: TGTGCCAGCAGCCAGGGGCACACTAATGAAAAACTGTTTTTT.

The chain is built from TRBV5-5 and TRBJ1-5; D gene ambiguous. CDR1 is SGHKS and CDR2 is YYEKEE in the germline V gene (reference sequence). The CDR3 contains 14 residues. V was cut by 0 bases and J by 2 bases, with 6 bases left in between. The CDR3 bases are TGTGCCAGCAGCTTGGAAGCGGGCAATCAGCCCCAGCATTTT. Protein sequence: CASSLEAGNQPQHF.

This clone was recorded once. This chain links TRBV7-9 with TRBJ1-2; D is undetermined. Per the germline V gene, CDR1 is SEHNR and CDR2 is FQNEAQ (reference sequence). With 2 bases removed from V and 2 bases from J, the gap between germline ends came to 9 bases. The CDR3 extends over 14 amino acids. Here the CDR3 DNA reads TGTGCCAGCAGCTTACTCCCGGGGAACTATGGCTACACCTTC. Residues: CASSLLPGNYGYTF. The full variable domain, its missing parts supplied by reference TRBV7-9 and TRBJ1-2, is DTGVSQNPRHKITKRGQNVTFRCDPISEHNRLYWYRQTLGQGPEFLTYFQNEAQLEKSRLLSDRFSAERPKGSFSTLEIQRTEQGDSAMYLCASSLLPGNYGYTFGSGTRLTVV.

The genes are TRBV5-4 and TRBJ1-6; TRBD1 might be the D (5 bases). Trimming removed 1 base at V and 6 bases at J, with 20 bases between. The CDR3 consists of 18 residues. CDR1 SGHNT and CDR2 YYREEE come from the germline V gene (reference sequence). The CDR3 here is CASSLIPNSGSINSPLHF. DNA of the CDR3: TGTGCCAGCAGCTTGATCCCAAATTCAGGGTCGATTAATTCACCCCTCCACTTT. Variable domain in full (rest from reference TRBV5-4 and TRBJ1-6): ETGVTQSPTHLIKTRGQQVTLRCSSQSGHNTVSWYQQALGQGPQFIFQYYREEENGRGNFPPRFSGLQFPNYSSELNVNALELDDSALYLCASSLIPNSGSINSPLHFGNGTRLTVT.

Concerning this clone: The same CDR3 also results from other DNA sequences found in this sample. This chain uses TRBV9 with TRBJ1-2; D might be TRBD1 (6 bases). The V gene lost 5 bases and the J gene lost 3 bases, with 11 bases spanning the gap. Germline V gives CDR1 SGDLS, CDR2 YYNGEE. CDR3 length: 13 amino acids. This CDR3 is CASSGGQDYGYTF. DNA of the CDR3: TGTGCCAGCAGTGGGGGCCAGGACTATGGCTACACCTTC.

V and J are TRBV27 and TRBJ1-6; 9 positions agree with TRBD1. V gave up 6 bases and J gave up 9 bases; unmatched junction bases: 9. CDR3 size: 15 residues. Germline V gene data show CDR1 as MNHEY and CDR2 as SMNVEV (reference sequence). CDR3 DNA: TGTGCCAGCAGGAAACAGGGGGCGGCAGTTTCACCCCTCCACTTT. Residues: CASRKQGAAVSPLHF.

This clone appeared once. This chain links TRBV5-1 with TRBJ2-2, with D tentatively TRBD1 (6 bases). Germline CDR1 SGHRS, CDR2 YFSETQ. This CDR3 has 18 residues. V dropped 1 base and J dropped 0 bases, with 16 bases sitting between them. Written as DNA, the CDR3 is TGCGCCAGCAGCTTGATGCGCCAGGGGCGATCGAACACCGGGGAGCTGTTTTTT. It is translated as CASSLMRQGRSNTGELFF.

The V call is TRBV12-3 or TRBV12-4, the J call TRBJ2-2, with D unclear. The CDR3 spans 13 residues. V lost 6 bases and J 3 bases, leaving 8 bases between the germline ends. The CDR3 region has the DNA TGTGCCAGCAGGGTAGACTACACCGGGGAGCTGTTTTTT. This gives the protein CASRVDYTGELFF.

This chain uses TRBV5-4 with TRBJ2-5; the match to TRBD1 covers 8 bases. The V segment lost 4 bases and the J segment 5 bases; nucleotides outside the gene matches: 10. The CDR3 has 15 amino acids. From germline, CDR1 is SGHNT and CDR2 YYREEE (reference sequence). The DNA of the CDR3 is TGTGCCAGCAGCCCCCAAGTGGACAGGGTCGAGACCCAGTACTTC. It yields the protein CASSPQVDRVETQYF.

This rearrangement joins TRBV10-3 to TRBJ1-5; perhaps TRBD1 as D (6 bases). There are 14 residues in the CDR3. The ends were cut back, 6 bases at V and 2 bases at J, with 11 bases in the middle. Germline V gene lookup returns CDR1 ENHRY and CDR2 SYGVKD. CDR3 in DNA: TGTGCCATCAGCCGGCCAGGGGGCAATCAGCCCCAGCATTTT. This gives the protein CAISRPGGNQPQHF.

This sequence joins TRBV5-1 and TRBJ1-6; D unclear. The CDR3 has 13 residues. The germline V and J ends were trimmed by 4 bases and 12 bases, with 14 bases remaining between them. CDR1 and CDR2 from the germline V gene are SGHRS and YFSETQ. The CDR3 DNA is TGCGCCAGCAGCCCCAGGTGGGAGGGACCCCTCCACTTT. Protein sequence: CASSPRWEGPLHF.

The chain combines TRBV19 with TRBJ1-1; a weak D match, TRBD1 (5 bases). Trimming pared 4 bases from V and 3 bases from J, leaving 12 bases between. This CDR3 has 14 amino acids. In germline, CDR1 is LNHDA, CDR2 SQIVND (reference sequence). In DNA, the CDR3 is TGTGCCAGTAGTAAGGCGGGGCTGGACACTGAAGCTTTCTTT. It encodes CASSKAGLDTEAFF. The complete variable domain, with remaining parts taken from reference TRBV19 and TRBJ1-1, reads DGGITQSPKYLFRKEGQNVTLSCEQNLNHDAMYWYRQDPGQGLRLIYYSQIVNDFQKGDIAEGYSVSREKKESFPLTVTSAQKNPTAFYLCASSKAGLDTEAFFGQGTRLTVV.

The gene calls are TRBV4-3 and TRBJ2-1; 10 bases agree with TRBD2. V was pared by 6 bases and J by 6 bases, with 8 bases of the junction left unmatched. The germline CDR1 and CDR2 sequences are LGHNA and YSLEER. This CDR3 comprises 15 residues. The CDR3 loop is CASRPGTSAVNEQFF. DNA of the CDR3: TGCGCCAGCAGACCCGGGACTAGCGCCGTCAATGAGCAGTTCTTC.

The chain employs TRBV6-2 or TRBV6-3 and TRBJ2-7; 8 bases line up with TRBD2. Looked up from germline, CDR1 is MNHEY and CDR2 is SVGEGT. V dropped 3 bases and J dropped 2; count of bases not matched to a gene: 21. The CDR3 is 20 residues long. The CDR3 DNA follows: TGTGCCAGCAGTTATGATTCATCGGGGGGGGATGGCAGGACCCCCTACGAGCAGTACTTC. Amino acids: CASSYDSSGGDGRTPYEQYF.

About this clone: Within the sample, other DNA sequences also encode this same CDR3. The rearrangement uses TRBV5-1 and TRBJ2-5, with D hard to call. The CDR3 loop spans 12 amino acids. Germline values: CDR1 SGHRS, CDR2 YFSETQ. Trimming stripped 0 bases from V and 5 bases from J, with 5 bases between. CDR3 bases: TGCGCCAGCAGCTTGGCCCTGGAGACCCAGTACTTC. Translating it yields CASSLALETQYF. Full variable domain (rest looked up from reference TRBV5-1 and TRBJ2-5): KAGVTQTPRYLIKTRGQQVTLSCSPISGHRSVSWYQQTPGQGLQFLFEYFSETQRNKGNFPGRFSGRQFSNSRSEMNVSTLELGDSALYLCASSLALETQYFGPGTRLLVL.